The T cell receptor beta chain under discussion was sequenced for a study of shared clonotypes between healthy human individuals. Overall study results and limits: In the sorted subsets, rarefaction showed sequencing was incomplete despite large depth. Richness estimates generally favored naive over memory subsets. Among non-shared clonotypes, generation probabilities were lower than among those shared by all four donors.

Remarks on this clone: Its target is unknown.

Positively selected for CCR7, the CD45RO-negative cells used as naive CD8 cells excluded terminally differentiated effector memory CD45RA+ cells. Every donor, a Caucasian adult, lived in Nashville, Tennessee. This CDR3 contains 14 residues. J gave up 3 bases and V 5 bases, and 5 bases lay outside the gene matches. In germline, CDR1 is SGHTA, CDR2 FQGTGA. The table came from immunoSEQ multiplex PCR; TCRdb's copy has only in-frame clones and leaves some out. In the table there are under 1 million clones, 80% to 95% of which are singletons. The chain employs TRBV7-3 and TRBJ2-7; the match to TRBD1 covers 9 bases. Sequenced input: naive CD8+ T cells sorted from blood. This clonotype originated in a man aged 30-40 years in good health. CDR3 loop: CASSQGQGIYEQYF. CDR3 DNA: TGTGCCAGCAGCCAAGGACAGGGGATCTACGAGCAGTACTTC.